This entry lists 32 T cell receptor beta chains sequenced from one sample in a study of blood T cell repertoires in COVID-19. Data came from immunoSEQ multiplex PCR; TCRdb stores just in-frame clones and leaves some out. The data contain around 300,000 clones, over 80% of them singletons. The sample taken for sequencing was PBMCs or T cells enriched from blood (not recorded which). These receptors were taken from a man aged 30 to 45 who had recovered from COVID-19.

The chain joins TRBV11-2 to TRBJ1-3; the match to TRBD1 covers 7 bases. The CDR3 totals 16 residues. Per the germline V gene, CDR1 is SGHAT and CDR2 is FQNNGV. With 2 bases clipped from V and 4 bases from J, the junction kept 8 bases outside the gene matches. Here the CDR3 reads CASSLTQGTWGNTIYF. The CDR3 nucleotides read TGTGCCAGCAGCTTAACACAGGGGACGTGGGGAAACACCATATATTTT.

This clone was seen just once. The chain is built from TRBV2 and TRBJ2-3; no clear D. The CDR3 runs 13 residues. Germline values: CDR1 SNHLY, CDR2 FYNNEI. Trimming stripped 2 bases from V and 6 bases from J, with 9 bases between. The CDR3: CASSERFRDTQYF. In DNA form, the CDR3 reads TGTGCCAGCAGTGAACGGTTCAGGGATACGCAGTATTTT.

The J gene is TRBJ1-1, the V gene TRBV9; weak D call: TRBD1 (6 bases). Germline V CDR1 and CDR2: SGDLS, YYNGEE. The CDR3 covers 15 residues. Deletions cut 3 bases from V and 0 bases from J, with 12 bases between. The CDR3 region is CASSAWTDLNTEAFF. Here the CDR3 DNA reads TGTGCCAGCAGCGCCTGGACAGATCTGAACACTGAAGCTTTCTTT.

The chain couples TRBV6-5 to TRBJ1-1; D may be TRBD1 (5 bases). The CDR3 is made up of 14 amino acids. V was clipped by 5 bases and J by 1 base, with 11 bases between them. CDR1 is MNHEY and CDR2 is SVGAGI in the germline V gene. The CDR3 sequence is CASSRPGGNTEAFF. In DNA form, the CDR3 reads TGTGCCAGCAGTAGGCCCGGGGGGAACACTGAAGCTTTCTTT.

The chain combines TRBV4-1 with TRBJ1-5, with unresolved D. V shed 2 bases and J shed 1 base, with 15 bases lying between them. This CDR3 spans 17 amino acids. Germline V gives CDR1 MGHRA, CDR2 YSYEKL. CDR3 in DNA: TGCGCCAGCAGCCAAATCGACAAAATCGAAAGCAATCAGCCCCAGCATTTT. Residues: CASSQIDKIESNQPQHF.

The V gene is TRBV5-1, the J gene TRBJ1-2; TRBD1 aligns across 7 bases. The germline gives CDR1 SGHRS, CDR2 YFSETQ. V gave up 0 bases and J gave up 7 bases; unmatched junction bases: 6. There are 14 residues in the CDR3. The DNA of the CDR3 is TGCGCCAGCAGCTTGGCCGCAACAGGGGTTGGCTACACCTTC. Translated: CASSLAATGVGYTF.

This clone was seen a single time. CDR3 in DNA: TGTGCCAGCAGACCTAACAGGGTTCAGCCCCAGCATTTT. It yields the protein CASRPNRVQPQHF. This chain uses TRBV6-5 with TRBJ1-5, with TRBD1 as a possible D gene (6 bases). In germline, CDR1 is MNHEY, CDR2 SVGAGI. The CDR3 contains 13 residues. V was clipped by 6 bases and J by 6 bases, with 12 bases between them.

This clone has a single count. This sequence joins TRBV5-5 and TRBJ2-3; 8 nucleotides align to TRBD2. The CDR3 loop spans 16 amino acids. From germline, CDR1 is SGHKS and CDR2 YYEKEE (reference sequence). Trimming removed 0 bases from V and 2 bases from J; junction bases left unmatched: 5. This CDR3 reads CASSLGSGGDTDTQYF. In nucleotides, the CDR3 is TGTGCCAGCAGCTTGGGGAGCGGGGGAGACACAGATACGCAGTATTTT.

Comment on this clone: This sample includes further DNA sequences coding for the same CDR3. The rearrangement links TRBV27 to TRBJ2-7, with TRBD1 identical over 9 bases. V lost 3 bases, J lost 5 bases, and 5 bases stayed unmatched. Germline loops: CDR1 MNHEY, CDR2 SMNVEV (reference sequence). The CDR3 consists of 14 residues. This chain's CDR3 is CASSFGQGSHEQYF. CDR3 sequence (DNA): TGTGCCAGCAGTTTTGGACAGGGGTCGCACGAGCAGTACTTC.

This chain links TRBV10-2 with TRBJ2-7; 10 bases match TRBD2. Looked up from germline, CDR1 is WSHSY and CDR2 is SAAADI. J was trimmed by 4 bases and V by 3 bases; bases with no gene match: 6. CDR3 size: 15 residues. CDR3 sequence: CASSDRTSGGYEQYF. The CDR3 bases are TGCGCCAGCAGTGACCGGACTAGCGGTGGATACGAGCAGTACTTC.

This sequence joins TRBV30 and TRBJ2-7; 7 nucleotides line up with TRBD1. The CDR3 is 13 amino acids. CDR1 is GTSNPN and CDR2 is SVGIG in the germline V gene (reference sequence). V shed 0 bases and J 3 bases; nucleotides not matched to a gene: 2. The CDR3 is CAWSVTGVYEQYF. As DNA, the CDR3 is TGTGCCTGGAGTGTCACAGGGGTCTACGAGCAGTACTTC.

V and J are TRBV7-2 and TRBJ1-6; TRBD1 agrees at 9 bases. The CDR3 loop spans 14 amino acids. Germline values: CDR1 SGHTA, CDR2 FQGNSA. V was clipped by 5 bases and J by 10 bases; unmatched bases: 6. The CDR3 DNA follows: TGTGCCAGCAGCATGGACAGGGGACCCTCACCCCTCCACTTT. This gives the protein CASSMDRGPSPLHF.

This CDR3 is CASSLGQGRTEAFF. CDR3 in DNA: TGTGCCAGCAGCCTGGGACAGGGTAGAACTGAAGCTTTCTTT. This chain connects TRBV11-3 to TRBJ1-1; 9 bases fit TRBD1. Trimming cost V 5 bases and J 5 bases; bases outside gene matches: 6. The length of the CDR3 is 14 residues. Germline-derived CDR1 and CDR2 are SGHNT and YENEEA.

J is TRBJ2-7 and V is TRBV5-1; the D is unclear. Germline-derived CDR1 and CDR2 are SGHRS and YFSETQ. The ends were cut back, 4 bases at V and 0 bases at J, with 14 bases in the middle. This CDR3 is built from 15 residues. For the CDR3, the DNA is TGCGCCAGCAGCCCAGGTGTGGCCCTCTCCTACGAGCAGTACTTC. Its translation is CASSPGVALSYEQYF. Drawing the rest from reference TRBV5-1 and TRBJ2-7, the complete variable domain is KAGVTQTPRYLIKTRGQQVTLSCSPISGHRSVSWYQQTPGQGLQFLFEYFSETQRNKGNFPGRFSGRQFSNSRSEMNVSTLELGDSALYLCASSPGVALSYEQYFGPGTRLTVT.

The gene calls are TRBV30 and TRBJ1-6; no reliable D call. V lost 1 base and J lost 11, with 12 bases in between. The CDR3 covers 13 residues. The V gene's germline CDR1 is GTSNPN and CDR2 SVGIG (reference sequence). The CDR3 is CAWSATVRTPLHF. The CDR3 nucleotides are TGTGCCTGGAGTGCAACAGTTCGGACACCCCTCCACTTT.

V gene TRBV6-1 combines with J gene TRBJ2-1, with TRBD2 matching over 13 bases. J lost 10 bases, V lost 3 bases, and 9 bases had no gene match. The CDR3 sequence is 16 residues long. CDR1 is MNHNS, CDR2 SASEGT, per germline. CDR3 sequence: CASSDRLAGGIEEQFF. In DNA form, the CDR3 reads TGTGCCAGCAGTGACCGACTAGCGGGGGGAATTGAGGAGCAGTTCTTC.

The rearrangement uses TRBV21-1 and TRBJ1-6; TRBD1, as called in the table, went unchecked against the DNA. TRBV21-1 is designated a pseudogene. This CDR3 has 13 residues. In nucleotides, the CDR3 is TGTGCCAGAACGACAGAGGTAAATTCACCCCTCCACTTT. Amino acid sequence: CARTTEVNSPLHF.

The chain carries TRBV9 and TRBJ2-1; TRBD2 is a possible D gene (6 bases). CDR3 length: 15 residues. Trimming removed 0 bases at V and 7 bases at J, with 14 bases between. Germline loops: CDR1 SGDLS, CDR2 YYNGEE. The chain's CDR3 is CASSVAMWAGNEQFF. DNA of the CDR3: TGTGCCAGCAGCGTAGCTATGTGGGCGGGGAATGAGCAGTTCTTC.

This clone occurred once. The chain has TRBV13 and TRBJ2-1; unclear D gene. The ends were cut back, 0 bases at V and 0 bases at J, with 12 bases in the middle. Germline-derived CDR1 and CDR2 are PRHDT and FYEKMQ (reference sequence). There are 17 residues in the CDR3. The CDR3, as DNA: TGTGCCAGCAGCTTAGGCTCAGGCCTGAGCTCCTACAATGAGCAGTTCTTC. This translates into CASSLGSGLSSYNEQFF. The complete variable domain, with remaining parts taken from reference TRBV13 and TRBJ2-1, reads AAGVIQSPRHLIKEKRETATLKCYPIPRHDTVYWYQQGPGQDPQFLISFYEKMQSDKGSIPDRFSAQQFSDYHSELNMSSLELGDSALYFCASSLGSGLSSYNEQFFGPGTRLTVL.

The V and J genes are TRBV15 and TRBJ2-7; 7 nucleotides align to TRBD2. V lost 4 bases, J lost 6 bases, and 9 bases stayed unmatched. This CDR3 is built from 14 residues. Germline V gene lookup returns CDR1 LNHNV and CDR2 YYDKDF (reference sequence). CDR3 sequence (DNA): TGTGCCACCAGCATTAAGGGAGGGATCGGCGAGCAGTACTTC. Translating gives CATSIKGGIGEQYF.

The chain recombines TRBV6-4 with TRBJ1-5; D is possibly TRBD1 (5 bases). Germline V lookup: CDR1 MRHNA, CDR2 SNTAGT. This CDR3 region has 18 residues. Deletions cut 6 bases from V and 6 bases from J, with 27 bases between. CDR3 region: CASSTTHRGSGPGQPQHF. CDR3 bases: TGTGCCAGCAGCACTACACATAGGGGTAGTGGTCCTGGTCAGCCCCAGCATTTT.

This chain joins TRBV7-9 and TRBJ1-4; D is unresolved. Germline values: CDR1 SEHNR, CDR2 FQNEAQ (reference sequence). Trimming removed 5 bases at V and 4 bases at J, with 20 bases between. This CDR3 comprises 17 residues. The CDR3 DNA follows: TGTGCCAGCAGCCCAGGACTTCTTGGGCAGTTTAATGAAAAACTGTTTTTT. This gives the protein CASSPGLLGQFNEKLFF.

This clone was seen a handful of times. The chain links TRBV6-5 to TRBJ2-1; D unresolved. V was trimmed by 8 bases and J by 2 bases, leaving 10 bases between them. The germline V gene encodes CDR1 MNHEY and CDR2 SVGAGI. The CDR3 is 13 amino acids. DNA of the CDR3: TGTGCCAGCGGCAGGCCCGCCTACAATGAGCAGTTCTTC. Translation gives CASGRPAYNEQFF.

The chain carries TRBV11-3 and TRBJ2-2, with TRBD2 matching 8 bases. The CDR3 extends over 13 amino acids. V trimming: 5 bases; J trimming: 6 bases; junction bases outside the gene matches: 2. Per germline, CDR1 SGHNT and CDR2 YENEEA. The CDR3 protein is CASSRGGAGELFF. CDR3 DNA: TGTGCCAGCAGCCGGGGGGGAGCCGGGGAGCTGTTTTTT.

Here the CDR3 DNA reads TGTGCCAGTAGTCTCCGACAGAATTCACCCCTCCACTTT. This encodes CASSLRQNSPLHF. The chain recombines TRBV19 with TRBJ1-6; TRBD1 might be the D (5 bases). This CDR3 has 13 amino acids. In germline, CDR1 is LNHDA, CDR2 SQIVND (reference sequence). Trimming removed 5 bases at V and 7 bases at J, with 9 bases between. The full variable domain, with the rest looked up from reference TRBV19 and TRBJ1-6, is DGGITQSPKYLFRKEGQNVTLSCEQNLNHDAMYWYRQDPGQGLRLIYYSQIVNDFQKGDIAEGYSVSREKKESFPLTVTSAQKNPTAFYLCASSLRQNSPLHFGNGTRLTVT.

V is TRBV28 and J is TRBJ2-3; 9 bases align to TRBD2. With V trimmed by 6 bases and J by 5 bases, 9 bases remained unmatched. Germline CDR1 and CDR2: MDHEN and SYDVKM. CDR3 length: 15 amino acids. The CDR3 coding sequence is TGTGCCAGCAGCACCTGGGTAGCGGGGGTAGATACGCAGTATTTT. Translated, it gives CASSTWVAGVDTQYF.

The sample holds a few counts of this clone. The chain carries TRBV10-3 and TRBJ1-2, with TRBD1 identical over 11 bases. The V and J ends lost 0 bases and 7 bases, in that order; junction bases with no gene match: 4. CDR3 length: 15 amino acids. Germline V lookup: CDR1 ENHRY, CDR2 SYGVKD. For the CDR3, the DNA is TGTGCCATCAGTGAGTCGATCGGACAGGGGGCTGGCTACACCTTC. Its translation: CAISESIGQGAGYTF.

The V and J genes are TRBV10-1 and TRBJ2-2; TRBD1 might be the D (6 bases). From germline, CDR1 is WNHNN and CDR2 SYGVQD (reference sequence). The CDR3 runs 15 residues. The V end was cut by 2 bases, the J end by 5 bases, with 12 bases between. In DNA form, the CDR3 reads TGCGCCAGCAGTGAGGGGGGCGCAGGGACCGGGGAGCTGTTTTTT. This encodes CASSEGGAGTGELFF.

The CDR3 loop is CASSWGQGPNTEAFF. CDR3 bases: TGTGCCAGCAGCTGGGGGCAGGGACCAAACACTGAAGCTTTCTTT. This chain joins TRBV7-9 and TRBJ1-1; a weak D match, TRBD1 (6 bases). Trimming removed 4 bases at V and 2 bases at J, with 14 bases between. The CDR3 is made up of 15 amino acids. Germline V gene sequence: CDR1 SEHNR, CDR2 FQNEAQ (reference sequence).

The chain couples TRBV30 to TRBJ2-1, with no clear D. Germline V lookup: CDR1 GTSNPN, CDR2 SVGIG (reference sequence). V was clipped by 1 base and J by 9 bases, with 7 bases between them. The CDR3 totals 11 residues. The CDR3 reads CAWSASPEQFF. CDR3 sequence (DNA): TGTGCCTGGAGTGCAAGCCCTGAGCAGTTCTTC.

This clone was detected a few times. The chain links TRBV3-1 (or the pseudogene TRBV3-2) to TRBJ2-1, with TRBD2 as a possible D gene (6 bases). Trimming took 1 base from V and 9 from J, leaving 28 bases between them. This CDR3 comprises 19 residues. CDR1 LGHDT and CDR2 YNNKEL come from the germline V gene (reference sequence). The CDR3 is CASSQGYSWGREANGEQFF. The CDR3 DNA reads TGTGCCAGCAGCCAAGGATACAGCTGGGGCAGGGAGGCAAACGGTGAGCAGTTCTTC.

This clone was detected only once. J is TRBJ1-6 and V is TRBV4-1, with a weak D call TRBD1 (6 bases). Deletions cut 5 bases from V and 14 bases from J, with 13 bases between. The CDR3 length is 12 residues. From germline, CDR1 is MGHRA and CDR2 YSYEKL. As DNA, the CDR3 is TGCGCCAGCAGCGACAGGCTCTTCACCCTCCACTTT. It encodes CASSDRLFTLHF.